The rows below give T cell receptor beta chains drawn from one sample of a study of beta chain features in type 1 diabetes. Generated by immunoSEQ multiplex PCR, the TCRdb table keeps only in-frame clones and is missing some. The sample contains some 290,000 clones, about 13% of which appear only once. Sequencing input: naive CD4+ T cells from blood. The receptor set was obtained from a man aged 25-45 years with type 1 diabetes. Both conserved end residues are part of each CDR3. The order of the fields is D gene, J gene, clone size, V gene, CDR3 DNA, CDR3 protein. D genes are given only for firm matches. Clone sizes are given selectively: once, few, many, or a class where the clone is expanded.

TRBD2 | TRBJ2-5 | few | TRBV4-2 | TGTGCCAGCAGCCAAACAGCGGGAGGGGGTGAGACCCAGTACTTC | CASSQTAGGGETQYF
TRBD1 | TRBJ2-5 | few | TRBV23-1 | TGCGCCAGCTCGCGGCCGGGACAGTCTTGTCGGACCCAGTACTTC | CASSRPGQSCRTQYF
TRBD1 | TRBJ2-7 | few | TRBV19 | TGTGCCAGTAGTACCCCGCGAACGGGACAGGGTTTCTACGAGCAGTACTTC | CASSTPRTGQGFYEQYF
NA | TRBJ2-3 | NA | TRBV5-1 | TGCGCCAGCAGCTCGGGGGTGATCACAGATACGCAGTATTTT | CASSSGVITDTQYF
TRBD2 | TRBJ2-3 | few | TRBV5-1 | TGCGCCAGCAGCTTGGTCCCGGGACTAGCGACAGATACGCAGTATTTT | CASSLVPGLATDTQYF
TRBD2 | TRBJ2-4 | few | TRBV6-6 | TGTGCCAGCAGTTACCCTAGCGGGAGGGCAGACATTCAGTACTTC | CASSYPSGRADIQYF
NA | TRBJ1-5 | few | TRBV5-6 | TGTGCCAGCAGCTTGTGGCTGGGAGGTCGCAATCAGCCCCAGCATTTT | CASSLWLGGRNQPQHF
TRBD2 | TRBJ2-1 | few | TRBV11-3 | TGTGCCAGCAGCCCCCGTAGCGGGAGCGATGAGCAGTTCTTC | CASSPRSGSDEQFF
NA | TRBJ1-1 | few | TRBV7-2 | TGTGCCAGCAGCTCAGGGGCGAACACTGAAGCTTTCTTT | CASSSGANTEAFF
TRBD1 | TRBJ2-5 | few | TRBV5-1 | TGCGCCAGCAGCTTGGTAGGGACAGGTTCGGAGACCCAGTACTTC | CASSLVGTGSETQYF
NA | TRBJ2-7 | NA | TRBV4-2 | TGTGCCAGCAGCCAAGTGGACAACCCCTACGAGCAGTACTTC | CASSQVDNPYEQYF
TRBD2 | TRBJ2-1 | few | TRBV19 | TGTGCCAGTAGCGGGAGGACCTACAATGAGCAGTTCTTC | CASSGRTYNEQFF
TRBD2 | TRBJ2-3 | few | TRBV30 | TGTGCCTGGAGTGCGGGGACTAGCGGCTACACAGATACGCAGTATTTT | CAWSAGTSGYTDTQYF
TRBD1 | TRBJ2-5 | few | TRBV7-2 | TGTGCCAGCAGCTTCAACAGGGGCGGAGAGACCCAGTACTTC | CASSFNRGGETQYF
TRBD2 | TRBJ2-5 | NA | TRBV6-6 | TGTGCCAGCAGGATGCTAGCGGTTCAAGAGACCCAGTACTTC | CASRMLAVQETQYF
TRBD2 | TRBJ2-2 | few | TRBV19 | TGTGCCAGTAGTATTCGGGAGGGCAGAACCTTCACCGGGGAGCTGTTTTTT | CASSIREGRTFTGELFF
NA | TRBJ2-4 | few | TRBV5-4 | TGTGCCAGCCCTAACATTCAGTACTTC | CASPNIQYF
NA | TRBJ2-1 | NA | TRBV5-1 | TGCGCCAGCAGCTCGGAGGGGCGAACGAATGAGCAGTTCTTC | CASSSEGRTNEQFF
NA | TRBJ2-1 | NA | TRBV7-9 | TGTGCCAGCAGCATAGGTACTAGTTTCTACAATGAGCAGTTCTTC | CASSIGTSFYNEQFF
TRBD1 | TRBJ1-2 | NA | TRBV19 | TGTGCCAGTAGTATGGGGACAGGAAGGTTTGGCTACACCTTC | CASSMGTGRFGYTF
NA | TRBJ2-2 | NA | TRBV7-9 | TGTGCCAGCAGCTTTCGGGAGATCCGGAACACCGGGGAGCTGTTTTTT | CASSFREIRNTGELFF
NA | TRBJ1-1 | NA | TRBV15 | TGTGCCACCAGCAGAGAGAAGGGGTTCTCTGAAGCTTTCTTT | CATSREKGFSEAFF
NA | TRBJ2-6 | NA | TRBV5-1 | TGCGCCAGCAGCGCGAGCTCTGGGGCCAACGTCCTGACTTTC | CASSASSGANVLTF
NA | TRBJ2-7 | NA | TRBV28 | TGTGCCAGCTCGTCGGGGGGCCACGAGCAGTACTTC | CASSSGGHEQYF
NA | TRBJ2-5 | few | TRBV28 | TGTGCCAGCAGTGGCGGCGGCTTTGGGGGGGAGACCCAGTACTTC | CASSGGGFGGETQYF
NA | TRBJ2-4 | few | TRBV6-5 | TGTGCCAGCAGTTACTCTCTGGACTACAAAAACATTCAGTACTTC | CASSYSLDYKNIQYF
NA | TRBJ2-7 | few | TRBV28 | TGTGCCAGCAGCCGCAGATACGAGCAGTACTTC | CASSRRYEQYF
TRBD1 | TRBJ1-1 | few | TRBV15 | TGTGCCACCAGCTTCCGGCCGGGACAGGGGGCGCGGGCTTTCTTT | CATSFRPGQGARAFF
NA | TRBJ2-7 | few | TRBV28 | TGTGCCACCTCCCCCGGACAGTCCTACGAGCAGTACTTC | CATSPGQSYEQYF
NA | TRBJ2-1 | few | TRBV6-5 | TGTGCCAGCATGGCAGGACTATCTAACAATGAGCAGTTCTTC | CASMAGLSNNEQFF
NA | TRBJ1-5 | NA | TRBV25-1 | TGTGCCAGCAGTGAAGTGGGGGGAGACGGCAATCAGCCCCAGCATTTT | CASSEVGGDGNQPQHF
TRBD2 | TRBJ2-3 | few | TRBV7-9 | TGTGCCAGCAGCCCTAGCGGGAGGGTCGGAGATACGCAGTATTTT | CASSPSGRVGDTQYF
TRBD1 | TRBJ2-7 | few | TRBV19 | TGTGCCAGTAGTGGAACAGGGGTCGCGTCCTACGAGCAGTACTTC | CASSGTGVASYEQYF
TRBD2 | TRBJ2-1 | NA | TRBV13 | TGTGCCAGCAGCAAATGGACTAGCTTCAATGAGCAGTTCTTC | CASSKWTSFNEQFF
NA | TRBJ2-2 | few | TRBV27 | TGTGCCAGCAGTTACCAGGCGAACACCGGGGAGCTGTTTTTT | CASSYQANTGELFF
TRBD1 | TRBJ2-7 | NA | TRBV11-1 | TGTGCCAGCAGTTCCTGGACAGGGGGCCTCTACGAGCAGTACTTC | CASSSWTGGLYEQYF
NA | TRBJ2-5 | few | TRBV7-2 | TGTGCCAGCAGCCACGGGACTCACCAAGAGACCCAGTACTTC | CASSHGTHQETQYF
NA | TRBJ1-5 | NA | TRBV28 | TGTGCCAGCGGTAGGGGGGGTAGGCAGCCCCAGCATTTT | CASGRGGRQPQHF